The 12 T cell receptor beta chains presented below share a single source sample, sequenced in a study of shared clonotypes between healthy human individuals. Profiled with immunoSEQ multiplex PCR; TCRdb holds only in-frame clones, not every one. The sample lists about 730,000 clones, roughly two thirds occurring once. Specimen: memory CD4+ T cells sorted from blood. Documented subset: CD45RA-negative fraction. The receptors derive from a woman between 25 and 40 years old in good health.

This rearrangement joins TRBV19 to TRBJ2-2; D could derive from TRBD1 or TRBD2 (5 bases each). The CDR3 extends over 17 amino acids. Germline V gene data show CDR1 as LNHDA and CDR2 as SQIVND (reference sequence). Trimming cost V 3 bases and J 0 bases, with 14 bases left between them. This CDR3 is CASSIWPRGANTGELFF. CDR3 in DNA: TGTGCCAGTAGTATTTGGCCCCGGGGCGCGAACACCGGGGAGCTGTTTTTT.

The chain recombines TRBV19 with TRBJ1-1; D uncertain. CDR3 length: 13 residues. CDR1 is LNHDA, CDR2 SQIVND, per germline (reference sequence). Trimming left V 5 bases short and J 0 bases short, with 7 bases between. The CDR3 loop reads CASSEYLNTEAFF. DNA of the CDR3: TGTGCCAGTAGTGAGTACCTGAACACTGAAGCTTTCTTT.

CDR3 in amino acids: CAISGDGSSYEQYF. Here the CDR3 DNA reads TGTGCCATCAGTGGGGATGGCAGCAGCTACGAGCAGTACTTC. V usage is TRBV10-3 and J usage is TRBJ2-7, with D unresolved. This CDR3 has 14 amino acids. Trimming removed 4 bases at V and 3 bases at J, with 13 bases between. CDR1 is ENHRY, CDR2 SYGVKD, per germline.

This chain links TRBV19 with TRBJ2-7; TRBD1 matches 8 bases. The V gene end was trimmed by 4 bases and the J gene end by 0 bases; junction bases not matched to a gene: 11. This CDR3 spans 17 amino acids. Germline V gives CDR1 LNHDA, CDR2 SQIVND (reference sequence). DNA for the CDR3: TGTGCCAGTAGTACCCCCTCCGGGACAGGCCTCTCCTACGAGCAGTACTTC. Amino acid sequence: CASSTPSGTGLSYEQYF.

In its sample, this clone was seen a few times. Here the CDR3 reads CASSERRLNTGELFF. DNA of the CDR3: TGTGCCAGCAGTGAAAGGCGGTTGAACACCGGGGAGCTGTTTTTT. The chain has TRBV6-1 and TRBJ2-2; D not resolved. The CDR3 totals 15 residues. Looked up from germline, CDR1 is MNHNS and CDR2 is SASEGT. V lost 2 bases and J lost 1, with 8 bases in between.

V usage is TRBV2 and J usage is TRBJ1-1; 9 bases fit TRBD1. The CDR3 covers 14 residues. The germline V gene has CDR1 SNHLY and CDR2 FYNNEI. The V segment lost 6 bases and the J segment 3 bases; nucleotides outside the gene matches: 5. The CDR3 protein is CASRKDRGDTEAFF. In DNA, the CDR3 is TGTGCCAGCAGGAAGGACAGGGGCGACACTGAAGCTTTCTTT.

V and J are TRBV6-5 and TRBJ2-5; 7 nucleotides match TRBD1. Trimming at V came to 2 bases and at J to 3 bases, leaving 3 bases not matched to a gene. Germline values: CDR1 MNHEY, CDR2 SVGAGI. The CDR3 totals 14 residues. Written as DNA, the CDR3 is TGTGCCAGCAGTTACCTGACAGGGAAAGAGACCCAGTACTTC. This translates into CASSYLTGKETQYF.

The chain uses TRBV29-1 and TRBJ1-4; D ambiguous. With 0 bases removed from V and 5 bases from J, the gap between germline ends came to 1 base. CDR3 size: 11 residues. Germline V gene lookup returns CDR1 SQVTM and CDR2 ANQGSEA. CDR3 in amino acids: CSVEENEKLFF. CDR3 coding DNA: TGCAGCGTTGAAGAGAATGAAAAACTGTTTTTT.

This clone appeared a few times. The chain is built from TRBV6-5 and TRBJ1-5, with D possibly matching TRBD1 (6 bases). Germline CDR1 reads MNHEY; CDR2 reads SVGAGI. The CDR3 extends over 14 amino acids. The ends were cut back, 2 bases at V and 5 bases at J, with 10 bases in the middle. CDR3 protein: CASSYTGYDQPQHF. The CDR3 bases are TGTGCCAGCAGTTACACAGGGTATGATCAGCCCCAGCATTTT.

The rearrangement uses TRBV4-2 and TRBJ2-3; tentative D call: TRBD2 (5 bases). CDR3 length equals 16 residues. Germline assignment: CDR1 LGHNA and CDR2 YNFKEQ. The V gene lost 0 bases and the J gene lost 6 bases, with 16 bases spanning the gap. The chain's CDR3 is CASSQDPGSAGDTQYF. Written as DNA, the CDR3 is TGTGCCAGCAGCCAAGATCCGGGAAGTGCCGGGGATACGCAGTATTTT.

The chain has TRBV7-2 and TRBJ2-1; 11 nucleotides agree with TRBD2. This CDR3 has 19 amino acids. Germline V CDR1 and CDR2: SGHTA, FQGNSA. The J segment lost 2 bases and the V segment lost 2 bases, leaving 11 bases of the junction unmatched. CDR3 in amino acids: CASSLLSTSGSATYNEQFF. Written as DNA, the CDR3 is TGTGCCAGCAGCTTACTATCCACTAGCGGGAGCGCGACCTACAATGAGCAGTTCTTC. Together with reference TRBV7-2 and TRBJ2-1, the CDR3 gives the full variable domain: GAGVSQSPSNKVTEKGKDVELRCDPISGHTALYWYRQSLGQGLEFLIYFQGNSAPDKSGLPSDRFSAERTGGSVSTLTIQRTQQEDSAVYLCASSLLSTSGSATYNEQFFGPGTRLTVL.

Notes on this clone: This sample also contains other DNA sequences that code for the same CDR3. This chain joins TRBV5-1 and TRBJ2-1; 7 bases are shared with TRBD2. This CDR3 has 15 amino acids. Germline V lookup: CDR1 SGHRS, CDR2 YFSETQ. After removal of 5 bases from V and 1 base from J, the junction contained 6 bases not matched to a gene. CDR3 residues: CASSPASGSYNEQFF. CDR3 nucleotides: TGCGCCAGCAGTCCCGCTAGCGGATCCTACAATGAGCAGTTCTTC.